Listed here is a single T cell receptor beta chain. Its antigen is as yet unknown. Sequencing was at deep level. Measured with immunoSEQ multiplex PCR; TCRdb has only the in-frame clones, and not every one. Counted here are 2,500,000 or so clones, around 92% occurring once; the ten biggest clones make up about 0.41%. The data were obtained in a study of shared clonotypes between healthy human individuals. Study results and limitations: Lower generation probabilities were found for non-shared clonotypes than for those shared by all four donors. Several donors shared approximately 5% of their naive CD4 clonotypes.

The CDR3 length is 14 residues. Germline CDR1 SGHDT, CDR2 YYEEEE. V was pared by 6 bases and J by 0 bases, with 10 bases between. This chain links TRBV5-6 with TRBJ1-3; D remains ambiguous. The TCR sequence derives from a man between 18 and 29 years old in good health. Some clones in this sample may be carry-over from other donors' samples. The sequencing sample was made of naive CD4+ T cells from PBMCs. The subset: CD45RA+ positively selected. CDR3 in DNA: TGTGCCAGCACCCTATTTTCCTCTGGAAACACCATATATTTT. Protein sequence: CASTLFSSGNTIYF. Complete variable domain (other parts from reference TRBV5-6 and TRBJ1-3): DAGVTQSPTHLIKTRGQQVTLRCSPKSGHDTVSWYQQALGQGPQFIFQYYEEEERQRGNFPDRFSGHQFPNYSSELNVNALLLGDSALYLCASTLFSSGNTIYFGEGSWLTVV.